This T cell receptor (beta chain) was obtained from a study of shared clonotypes between healthy human individuals. The V segment lost 7 bases and the J segment 7 bases; nucleotides outside the gene matches: 4. There are 12 residues in the CDR3. CDR1 is MDHEN, CDR2 SYDVKM, per germline. CD45RO negativity and positive selection for CCR7 defined naive CD8 cells, a population that excluded terminally differentiated effector memory CD45RA+ cells. Only in-frame clones appear in the TCRdb table, and some are missing; sequencing was by immunoSEQ multiplex PCR. The sample has approximately 2,000,000 clones, just under 95% seen once.

The sequenced sample was naive CD8+ T cells from PBMCs. The origin of this receptor is a man younger than 30 in good health. Some clones in this sample may be carry-over from other donors' samples. The gene calls are TRBV28 and TRBJ2-4, with TRBD2 matching over 7 bases. The CDR3 nucleotides read TGTGCCAGCACCCTGGGAGGGAACATTCAGTACTTC. Protein: CASTLGGNIQYF.